The 27 T cell receptor beta chains reported below all come from one sample, sequenced in a study of human T cells and chemical hapten exposure (dated by TCRdb to the early 2020s). The library came from RACE. TCRdb lists the instrument as NextSeq 500. TCRdb reprocessed the public reads (quality trimming at Q25 with fastp, clone calling with MiXCR) and kept in-frame beta chains. CDR3 protein duplicates are merged, each entry listing the most common genes and DNA. This sample gives about 120,000 distinct CDR3 sequences in total; about 13% of them show up just once. The top ten constitute 2.8% of the sample. Interpreted using the paper, the time point label stands for: pre-sensitization, week 0. According to the study, the label for this sample's treatment or condition signals: therapeutic diphenylcyclopropenone sensitization with weekly scalp DPC. Sequencing was performed on whole blood, taken in connection with sensitization to the hapten diphenylcyclopropenone (DPC). The receptors derive from a woman aged 18-29 years with alopecia areata. Some clones in this sample may be carry-over from other donors' samples.

This clonotype was counted a few times. J is TRBJ2-7 and V is TRBV6-5, with a tentative D call TRBD2 (5 bases). V was cut by 6 bases and J by 0 bases, with 15 bases left in between. Germline V gene lookup returns CDR1 MNHEY and CDR2 SVGAGI. The CDR3 runs to 15 residues. The CDR3 here is CASSRLGEGSYEQYF. The CDR3 DNA follows: TGTGCCAGCAGCCGACTCGGTGAGGGCTCCTACGAGCAGTACTTC.

Of note for this clonotype: A read error may be the cause here, since a much bigger clone is one base away. V gene TRBV29-1 combines with J gene TRBJ2-1; the D gene is possibly TRBD1 (5 bases). Between the trimmed V and J ends, which lost 3 bases and 4 bases, there was a span of 16 bases. Per the germline V gene, CDR1 is SQVTM and CDR2 is ANQGSEA. CDR3 length equals 15 residues. CDR3 protein: CSVDVGQRLYNEQFF. CDR3 DNA: TGCAGCGTTGACGTAGGACAACGTCTTTACAATGAGCAGTTCTTC.

The sample holds many counts of this clonotype. The rearrangement uses TRBV5-1 and TRBJ2-7, with 7 bases that match TRBD1. The junction had 4 bases not matched to a gene; V was cut back by 4 bases and J by 3 bases. CDR1 and CDR2 (germline): SGHRS, YFSETQ. The CDR3 consists of 13 residues. CDR3 coding DNA: TGCGCCAGCAGCCGGACAGGAATCTACGAGCAGTACTTC. This encodes CASSRTGIYEQYF. Using reference TRBV5-1 and TRBJ2-7 for the parts outside the CDR3, the full variable domain is KAGVTQTPRYLIKTRGQQVTLSCSPISGHRSVSWYQQTPGQGLQFLFEYFSETQRNKGNFPGRFSGRQFSNSRSEMNVSTLELGDSALYLCASSRTGIYEQYFGPGTRLTVT.

This clonotype was observed a handful of times. The genes are TRBV7-2 and TRBJ2-7, with D unclear. The CDR3 covers 13 residues. The V end lost 6 bases, the J end lost 1 base, and 10 bases lay between the germline ends. Germline CDR1 and CDR2: SGHTA and FQGNSA. CDR3 in amino acids: CASSYRRSYEQYF. DNA of the CDR3: TGTGCCAGCAGTTATCGACGATCCTACGAGCAGTACTTC.

Here the CDR3 reads CASSSVAKNIQYF. DNA for the CDR3: TGTGCCAGCAGCTCCGTAGCCAAAAACATTCAGTACTTC. The chain joins TRBV7-2 to TRBJ2-4; D ambiguous. CDR3 size: 13 residues. Germline loops: CDR1 SGHTA, CDR2 FQGNSA. V was trimmed by 4 bases and J by 0 bases, leaving 4 bases between them.

CDR3 residues: CASTRGGMAKNIQYF. The CDR3 bases are TGTGCCAGCACCCGGGGAGGGATGGCCAAAAACATTCAGTACTTC. The chain links TRBV12-3 or TRBV12-4 to TRBJ2-4; TRBD2 agrees at 7 bases. With V trimmed by 7 bases and J by 1 base, 7 bases remained unmatched. This CDR3 has 15 amino acids.

The gene calls are TRBV30 and TRBJ1-2; 7 bases map to TRBD1. V lost 7 bases, J lost 4 bases, and 6 bases stayed unmatched. There are 12 residues in the CDR3. In germline, CDR1 is GTSNPN, CDR2 SVGIG (reference sequence). The CDR3 nucleotides are TGTGCCTCCGACAGGGATGCCTATGGCTACACCTTC. Amino acid sequence: CASDRDAYGYTF.

This clonotype came up many times. This CDR3 is CASSLLYRATQETQYF. Here the CDR3 DNA reads TGTGCCAGCAGCTTACTCTATCGGGCTACCCAAGAGACCCAGTACTTC. The chain employs TRBV7-6 and TRBJ2-5; D is ambiguous. The CDR3 sequence is 16 residues long. CDR1 and CDR2 (germline): SGHVS, FNYEAQ. The V end was cut by 2 bases, the J end by 1 base, with 14 bases between.

This clonotype was observed a handful of times. This chain joins TRBV10-2 and TRBJ1-6; 7 nucleotides agree with TRBD1. Per the germline V gene, CDR1 is WSHSY and CDR2 is SAAADI. This CDR3 has 14 amino acids. V lost 7 bases to trimming and J lost 7 bases; unmatched junction nucleotides: 7. The CDR3 protein is CASTQGRGNSPLHF. DNA for the CDR3: TGCGCCAGCACCCAAGGCAGGGGGAATTCACCCCTCCACTTT.

V is TRBV7-8 and J is TRBJ1-3; D is uncertain. CDR3 size: 18 residues. The germline V gene encodes CDR1 SGHVS and CDR2 FQNEAQ. Deletions cut 2 bases from V and 1 base from J, with 18 bases between. CDR3 sequence reads: CASSLQVNTGFSGNTIYF. The DNA for the CDR3 is TGTGCCAGCAGCTTACAGGTCAATACTGGCTTTTCTGGAAACACCATATATTTT.

This clonotype has just one count. The gene calls are TRBV5-1 and TRBJ1-2; TRBD1 is a possible D gene (6 bases). CDR1 and CDR2 (germline): SGHRS, YFSETQ. V was pared by 0 bases and J by 2 bases, with 11 bases between. The CDR3 spans 15 residues. CDR3 nucleotide sequence: TGCGCCAGCAGCTTGGGGAACAGGGAGAACTATGGCTACACCTTC. The encoded protein is CASSLGNRENYGYTF.

The chain joins TRBV20-1 to TRBJ2-5; possible D gene TRBD1, 6 bases. The V and J ends lost 0 bases and 4 bases respectively, with 12 bases between them. CDR1 is DFQATT and CDR2 is SNEGSKA in the germline V gene (reference sequence). The CDR3 contains 14 residues. CDR3 in amino acids: CSARDEWTVETQYF. In DNA, the CDR3 is TGCAGTGCTAGAGATGAATGGACAGTAGAGACCCAGTACTTC.

This clonotype appeared a few times. The chain joins TRBV4-1 to TRBJ1-1; D is perhaps TRBD1 (6 bases). The germline V gene has CDR1 MGHRA and CDR2 YSYEKL. The V end was cut by 5 bases, the J end by 5 bases, with 15 bases between. This CDR3 is built from 14 residues. The CDR3 reads CASSAQGPGTEAFF. The CDR3 DNA reads as TGCGCCAGCAGCGCTCAGGGGCCGGGGACTGAAGCTTTCTTT.

This clonotype was observed a handful of times. V gene TRBV24-1 combines with J gene TRBJ2-7; 7 positions agree with TRBD1. The CDR3 runs to 13 residues. Germline loops: CDR1 KGHDR, CDR2 SFDVKD. V lost 9 bases to trimming and J lost 2 bases; unmatched junction nucleotides: 6. CDR3 sequence reads: CATSDDRAYEQYF. The CDR3 region has the DNA TGTGCCACCTCCGACGACAGGGCCTACGAGCAGTACTTC.

This clonotype has ten or more counts. This chain connects TRBV15 to TRBJ2-7; the D gene is possibly TRBD1 (6 bases). Looked up from germline, CDR1 is LNHNV and CDR2 is YYDKDF (reference sequence). The length of the CDR3 is 14 residues. The germline V and J ends were trimmed by 0 bases and 4 bases, with 10 bases remaining between them. CDR3 sequence (DNA): TGTGCCACCAGCAGAGAAATCAGGGGATACGAGCAGTACTTC. It yields the protein CATSREIRGYEQYF. The full variable domain, completed using reference TRBV15 and TRBJ2-7, is DAMVIQNPRYQVTQFGKPVTLSCSQTLNHNVMYWYQQKSSQAPKLLFHYYDKDFNNEADTPDNFQSRRPNTSFCFLDIRSPGLGDTAMYLCATSREIRGYEQYFGPGTRLTVT.

This chain connects TRBV3-1 to TRBJ1-1; no clear D gene. This CDR3 has 12 residues. Trimming took 3 bases from V and 6 from J, leaving 8 bases between them. CDR1 and CDR2 from the germline V gene are LGHDT and YNNKEL (reference sequence). In DNA, the CDR3 is TGTGCCAGCAGCCAGAGGCCGGCTGAAGCTTTCTTT. Amino acids: CASSQRPAEAFF. The complete variable domain, with remaining parts taken from reference TRBV3-1 and TRBJ1-1, reads DTAVSQTPKYLVTQMGNDKSIKCEQNLGHDTMYWYKQDSKKFLKIMFSYNNKELIINETVPNRFSPKSPDKAHLNLHINSLELGDSAVYFCASSQRPAEAFFGQGTRLTVV.

This clonotype was seen more than once but under ten times. V and J are TRBV5-1 and TRBJ1-2; 8 bases are shared with TRBD1. Germline trimming cut 0 bases from V and 4 bases from J; bases unmatched to any gene: 8. Germline V gene data show CDR1 as SGHRS and CDR2 as YFSETQ. This CDR3 is built from 16 residues. The CDR3 loop reads CASSLGPMTGAYGYTF. In DNA form, the CDR3 reads TGCGCCAGCAGCTTGGGGCCGATGACAGGGGCCTATGGCTACACCTTC.

This clonotype was recorded a few times. The CDR3 loop is CSARVRTGYTF. CDR3 DNA: TGCAGTGCTAGAGTTAGGACTGGCTACACCTTC. This chain uses TRBV20-1 with TRBJ1-2; D is unresolved. Trimming left V 1 base short and J 7 bases short, with 7 bases between. This CDR3 contains 11 residues. Per the germline V gene, CDR1 is DFQATT and CDR2 is SNEGSKA (reference sequence).

This clonotype was picked up a small number of times. This chain connects TRBV6-2 or TRBV6-3 to TRBJ2-7; a possible D gene is TRBD1 (6 bases). Trimming removed 6 bases at V and 0 bases at J, with 15 bases between. Germline values: CDR1 MNHEY, CDR2 SVGEGT. The CDR3 runs to 15 residues. CDR3 sequence reads: CASSRLTGFSYEQYF. DNA for the CDR3: TGTGCCAGCAGCCGACTTACAGGGTTCTCCTACGAGCAGTACTTC.

The V call is TRBV9, the J call TRBJ2-2, with unresolved D. This CDR3 is 15 amino acids long. V was pared by 4 bases and J by 6 bases, with 16 bases between. Germline V lookup: CDR1 SGDLS, CDR2 YYNGEE. CDR3 DNA: TGTGCCAGCAGCATAGGACGGGCGTCCGCCGGGGAGCTGTTTTTT. It translates to CASSIGRASAGELFF. The full variable domain, its missing parts supplied by reference TRBV9 and TRBJ2-2, is DSGVTQTPKHLITATGQRVTLRCSPRSGDLSVYWYQQSLDQGLQFLIQYYNGEERAKGNILERFSAQQFPDLHSELNLSSLELGDSALYFCASSIGRASAGELFFGEGSRLTVL.

Ten or more counts support this clonotype. The V gene is TRBV7-9, the J gene TRBJ1-6; D not resolved. From germline, CDR1 is SEHNR and CDR2 FQNEAQ (reference sequence). There are 14 residues in the CDR3. V was shortened by 1 base and J by 7 bases, with 8 bases between the two germline ends. The CDR3 spells CASSLVGRNSPLHF. The CDR3 nucleotides are TGTGCCAGCAGCTTAGTGGGGAGAAATTCACCCCTCCACTTT. The variable domain in full, completed from reference TRBV7-9 and TRBJ1-6, reads DTGVSQNPRHKITKRGQNVTFRCDPISEHNRLYWYRQTLGQGPEFLTYFQNEAQLEKSRLLSDRFSAERPKGSFSTLEIQRTEQGDSAMYLCASSLVGRNSPLHFGNGTRLTVT.

The CDR3 DNA sequence: TGTGCCAGCAGCGTCGAAGGGGTTAACAATGAGCAGTTCTTC. Translating gives CASSVEGVNNEQFF. The chain recombines TRBV9 with TRBJ2-1; possibly TRBD1 for D (5 bases). The CDR3 loop spans 14 amino acids. Germline V gene data show CDR1 as SGDLS and CDR2 as YYNGEE. V was cut by 2 bases and J by 5 bases, with 11 bases left in between.

This clonotype has more than one count but fewer than ten. The chain uses TRBV28 and TRBJ1-5, with TRBD1 as a possible D gene (5 bases). Germline-derived CDR1 and CDR2 are MDHEN and SYDVKM. There are 13 residues in the CDR3. V lost 6 bases, J lost 3 bases, and 9 bases lay in between. CDR3 amino acids: CASSHGHNQPQHF. The DNA for the CDR3 is TGTGCCAGCAGCCACGGACACAATCAGCCCCAGCATTTT.

This clonotype was found many times. This chain joins TRBV4-3 and TRBJ1-3; the D is unclear. The germline V and J ends were trimmed by 1 base and 0 bases, with 10 bases remaining between them. Germline CDR1 LGHNA, CDR2 YSLEER. CDR3 length: 16 residues. CDR3 DNA: TGCGCCAGCAGCCAAGTGCTGGGTCTCTCTGGAAACACCATATATTTT. This translates into CASSQVLGLSGNTIYF.

Ten or more counts support this clonotype. V and J are TRBV4-1 and TRBJ1-1; 11 bases agree with TRBD1. The CDR3 contains 17 residues. Germline V CDR1 and CDR2: MGHRA, YSYEKL. The V segment lost 5 bases and the J segment 0 bases; nucleotides outside the gene matches: 8. The CDR3 loop is CASSWDRGGTMNTEAFF. The CDR3 DNA sequence: TGCGCCAGCAGCTGGGACAGGGGGGGGACTATGAACACTGAAGCTTTCTTT.

The chain recombines TRBV6-2 or TRBV6-3 with TRBJ2-1, with 9 bases identical to TRBD2. With V trimmed by 6 bases and J by 5 bases, 14 bases remained unmatched. In germline, CDR1 is MNHEY, CDR2 SVGEGT. The CDR3 consists of 17 residues. The CDR3 protein is CASSPWGSGGADNEQFF. For the CDR3, the DNA is TGTGCCAGCAGCCCCTGGGGTAGCGGGGGAGCTGACAATGAGCAGTTCTTC.

Only a few counts were recorded for this clonotype. This chain connects TRBV7-2 to TRBJ1-1; D unclear. Germline V gene data show CDR1 as SGHTA and CDR2 as FQGNSA. CDR3 length equals 13 residues. V was trimmed by 2 bases and J by 5 bases, leaving 9 bases between them. CDR3 nucleotides: TGTGCCAGCAGCTTAAACCTACGTACTGAAGCTTTCTTT. This translates into CASSLNLRTEAFF.